A selection of T cell receptor beta chains follows, all from one sample in a study of tumor and adjacent non-tumor tissue in lung cancer. From the multiplex PCR reads, TCRdb called clonotypes with MiXCR, one entry per CDR3 protein. The sample consists of 65,000 to 95,000 distinct CDR3 sequences, 75% to 90% of them appearing once. The material sequenced was lung tumor tissue. These receptors were taken from a woman aged 45-65 years with non-small cell lung cancer. Both conserved end residues are part of each CDR3. Each record gives: J gene, V gene, CDR3 length, D gene, clone size, CDR3 protein, CDR3 DNA. The D gene is left open where the match is weak. Expanded clones are given a class, and other clones once, few, many or no size at all.

J gene: TRBJ1-6; V gene: TRBV20-1; CDR3 length: 15; D gene: -; clone size: -; CDR3 protein: CSARGKAGESSPHHF; CDR3 DNA: TGCAGTGCTAGAGGCAAGGCAGGGGAGTCTTCACCCCACCACTTT
J gene: TRBJ2-3; V gene: TRBV6-5; CDR3 length: 13; D gene: -; clone size: -; CDR3 protein: CANSPGMPDTQYF; CDR3 DNA: TGTGCCAACAGCCCTGGTATGCCTGATACGCAGTATTTT
J gene: TRBJ1-2; V gene: TRBV6-1; CDR3 length: 14; D gene: -; clone size: -; CDR3 protein: CISSERPSSYGYTF; CDR3 DNA: TGTATCAGCAGTGAACGGCCCAGCAGCTATGGCTACACCTTC
J gene: TRBJ2-1; V gene: TRBV11-1; CDR3 length: 15; D gene: -; clone size: -; CDR3 protein: CSSCLGWESYNEQFF; CDR3 DNA: TGTTCCAGCTGTTTAGGGTGGGAGAGCTACAATGAGCAGTTCTTC
J gene: TRBJ2-3; V gene: TRBV24-1; CDR3 length: 14; D gene: -; clone size: -; CDR3 protein: CAISSADSTDRQYF; CDR3 DNA: TGTGCCATCAGCTCAGCAGACAGCACAGATAGGCAATATTTT
J gene: TRBJ1-1; V gene: TRBV28; CDR3 length: 12; D gene: -; clone size: -; CDR3 protein: CASTTVAGEAFF; CDR3 DNA: TGTGCCAGCACAACCGTGGCGGGTGAAGCTTTCTTT
J gene: TRBJ2-5; V gene: TRBV5-6; CDR3 length: 13; D gene: -; clone size: many; CDR3 protein: CASSVGTSETQYF; CDR3 DNA: TGTGCCAGCAGTGTAGGGACTTCAGAGACCCAGTACTTC
J gene: TRBJ2-1; V gene: TRBV11-2; CDR3 length: 16; D gene: -; clone size: -; CDR3 protein: CASSLDLGPVVNEQFF; CDR3 DNA: TGTGCCAGCAGCTTAGATCTAGGTCCTGTGGTCAATGAACAGTTCTTC
J gene: TRBJ2-5; V gene: TRBV20-1; CDR3 length: 14; D gene: TRBD1; clone size: -; CDR3 protein: CSARTGTVHETQYF; CDR3 DNA: TGCAGTGCTAGAACTGGGACAGTCCATGAGACCCAGTACTTC
J gene: TRBJ2-3; V gene: TRBV12-3/TRBV12-4; CDR3 length: 18; D gene: TRBD2; clone size: -; CDR3 protein: CASSTTLGLAGYTDKQYF; CDR3 DNA: TGTGCCAGTAGTACCACTCTAGGACTAGCGGGGTACACAGATAAGCAGTATTTT
J gene: TRBJ2-1; V gene: TRBV11-2; CDR3 length: 17; D gene: TRBD2; clone size: -; CDR3 protein: CASTLESGGSSYNEQFF; CDR3 DNA: TGTGCCAGCACCCTAGAGAGCGGGGGAAGCTCCTATAATGAGCAGTTCTTC
J gene: TRBJ2-7; V gene: TRBV29-1; CDR3 length: 13; D gene: -; clone size: medium-sized; CDR3 protein: CSVQGIGTYEQYF; CDR3 DNA: TGCAGCGTTCAGGGCATCGGCACCTACGAGCAGTACTTC
J gene: TRBJ2-7; V gene: TRBV29-1; CDR3 length: 14; D gene: TRBD2; clone size: -; CDR3 protein: CSVVIAGVFDEQYF; CDR3 DNA: TGCAGCGTTGTTATAGCGGGAGTCTTCGACGAGCAGTACTTC
J gene: TRBJ2-1; V gene: TRBV10-3; CDR3 length: 18; D gene: TRBD2; clone size: many; CDR3 protein: CAISERLAGVSSYNEQFF; CDR3 DNA: TGTGCCATCAGTGAGAGGCTAGCGGGAGTAAGCTCCTACAATGAGCAGTTCTTC
J gene: TRBJ1-5; V gene: TRBV7-9; CDR3 length: 13; D gene: -; clone size: many; CDR3 protein: CASSLASNQPQHF; CDR3 DNA: TGTGCCAGCAGCTTAGCTAGCAATCAGCCCCAGCATTTT
J gene: TRBJ1-1; V gene: TRBV20-1; CDR3 length: 13; D gene: -; clone size: few; CDR3 protein: CSATRIVDTEAFF; CDR3 DNA: TGCAGTGCTACCCGGATAGTGGACACTGAAGCTTTCTTT
J gene: TRBJ2-3; V gene: TRBV4-1; CDR3 length: 14; D gene: -; clone size: -; CDR3 protein: CASSQPLETDTLYF; CDR3 DNA: TGCGCCAGCAGCCAACCCCTAGAGACAGATACGCTGTATTTT
J gene: TRBJ2-3; V gene: TRBV11-1; CDR3 length: 15; D gene: -; clone size: -; CDR3 protein: CASSLSPSPVDTQYF; CDR3 DNA: TGTGCCAGCAGCTTAAGCCCCTCCCCAGTAGATACGCAGTATTTT
J gene: TRBJ1-2; V gene: TRBV29-1; CDR3 length: 11; D gene: -; clone size: medium-sized; CDR3 protein: CSGLSGYGYTF; CDR3 DNA: TGCAGCGGTCTGTCAGGGTATGGCTACACCTTC
J gene: TRBJ2-3; V gene: TRBV20-1; CDR3 length: 13; D gene: -; clone size: -; CDR3 protein: CSVTGERTDTQCF; CDR3 DNA: TGCAGTGTGACGGGAGAAAGGACAGATACGCAGTGTTTT
J gene: TRBJ2-1; V gene: TRBV14; CDR3 length: 12; D gene: -; clone size: many; CDR3 protein: CASSPLGDEQFF; CDR3 DNA: TGTGCCAGCAGCCCCCTGGGCGATGAGCAGTTCTTC
J gene: TRBJ2-1; V gene: TRBV20-1; CDR3 length: 14; D gene: -; clone size: -; CDR3 protein: CSARTLGGPDEQFF; CDR3 DNA: TGCAGTGCTAGGACGCTAGGGGGGCCGGATGAGCAGTTCTTC
J gene: TRBJ2-5; V gene: TRBV20-1; CDR3 length: 15; D gene: TRBD2; clone size: -; CDR3 protein: CSARDFGLAEETHYF; CDR3 DNA: TGCAGTGCTAGAGATTTTGGACTAGCGGAAGAGACCCACTACTTC
J gene: TRBJ2-2; V gene: TRBV4-1; CDR3 length: 16; D gene: TRBD1; clone size: once; CDR3 protein: CASSPWTGTDTEELFF; CDR3 DNA: TGCGCCAGCAGCCCCTGGACAGGAACGGACACCGAGGAGCTGTTTTTT
J gene: TRBJ2-1; V gene: TRBV7-2; CDR3 length: 12; D gene: -; clone size: few; CDR3 protein: CVSSPDYNEQFF; CDR3 DNA: TGTGTCAGCAGCCCAGACTACAATGAGCAGTTCTTC
J gene: TRBJ1-2; V gene: TRBV20-1; CDR3 length: 12; D gene: -; clone size: once; CDR3 protein: CNVRVADYGYTF; CDR3 DNA: TGCAATGTTAGGGTGGCAGACTATGGCTACACCTTC
J gene: TRBJ2-5; V gene: TRBV20-1; CDR3 length: 13; D gene: -; clone size: -; CDR3 protein: CSAILDQQEIQYF; CDR3 DNA: TGCAGTGCCATCCTGGACCAACAAGAGATCCAGTACTTC
J gene: TRBJ2-7; V gene: TRBV12-3/TRBV12-4; CDR3 length: 11; D gene: -; clone size: -; CDR3 protein: CASRQGYEQYF; CDR3 DNA: TGTGCCAGCAGACAAGGCTACGAGCAGTACTTC
J gene: TRBJ2-1; V gene: TRBV29-1; CDR3 length: 11; D gene: -; clone size: -; CDR3 protein: CSVEDLNEQFF; CDR3 DNA: TGCAGCGTTGAGGACCTAAATGAGCAGTTCTTC
J gene: TRBJ2-7; V gene: TRBV11-2; CDR3 length: 15; D gene: -; clone size: -; CDR3 protein: CASNLTPSPSYEQYF; CDR3 DNA: TGTGCCAGCAACTTAACTCCGAGTCCCTCCTACGAGCAATACTTC
J gene: TRBJ2-5; V gene: TRBV12-3/TRBV12-4; CDR3 length: 16; D gene: -; clone size: -; CDR3 protein: CASSLMSGAVQEAQYF; CDR3 DNA: TGCGCCAGCAGTTTAATGTCAGGGGCCGTGCAAGAGGCCCAGTACTTC